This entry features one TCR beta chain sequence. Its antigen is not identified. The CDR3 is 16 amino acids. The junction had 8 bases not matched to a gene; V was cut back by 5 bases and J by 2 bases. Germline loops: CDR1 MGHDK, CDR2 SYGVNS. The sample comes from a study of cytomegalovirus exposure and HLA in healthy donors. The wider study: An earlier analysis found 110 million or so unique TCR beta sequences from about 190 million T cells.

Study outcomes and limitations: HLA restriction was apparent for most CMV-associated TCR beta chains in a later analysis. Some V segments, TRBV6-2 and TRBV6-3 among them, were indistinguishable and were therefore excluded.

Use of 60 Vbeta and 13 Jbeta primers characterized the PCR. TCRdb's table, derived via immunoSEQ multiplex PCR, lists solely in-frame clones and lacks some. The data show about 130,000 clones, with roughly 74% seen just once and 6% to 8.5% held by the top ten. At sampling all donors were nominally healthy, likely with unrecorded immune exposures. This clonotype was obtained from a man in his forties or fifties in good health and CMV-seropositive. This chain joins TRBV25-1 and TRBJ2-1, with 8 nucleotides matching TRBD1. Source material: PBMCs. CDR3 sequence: CASSPDRVGTYNEQFF. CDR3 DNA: TGTGCCAGCAGTCCGGACAGGGTGGGGACCTACAATGAGCAGTTCTTC. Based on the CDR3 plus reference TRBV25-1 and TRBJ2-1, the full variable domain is EADIYQTPRYLVIGTGKKITLECSQTMGHDKMYWYQQDPGMELHLIHYSYGVNSTEKGDLSSESTVSRIRTEHFPLTLESARPSHTSQYLCASSPDRVGTYNEQFFGPGTRLTVL.